This T cell receptor (beta chain) originates from a study of cytomegalovirus exposure and HLA in healthy donors. The PCR ran on 60 Vbeta and 13 Jbeta primers. Repertoires were generated with immunoSEQ multiplex PCR, while TCRdb's copy carries only in-frame clones and drops some. The table records around 150,000 clones, 65% to 70% of them present only once. The CDR3 contains 14 residues. The V and J ends lost 2 bases and 7 bases respectively, with 15 bases between them. Germline V lookup: CDR1 MNHNY, CDR2 SVGAGI (reference sequence). As to this clone: What it binds is not known.

Findings and limits, study-wide: TCR beta V- and J-gene trimming was later associated with a missense DCLRE1C variant. A list of approximately 150 TCR beta chains associated with cytomegalovirus was given. The HLA-A and HLA-B alleles of most subjects were reportedly predicted accurately from TCR beta sequences.

The gene calls are TRBV6-6 and TRBJ2-7; tentative D call: TRBD1 (7 bases). The sequence came from a woman between 18 and 29 years old in good health and CMV-seropositive. The specimen sequenced was PBMCs. The CDR3: CASSYGTGAGEQYF. DNA of the CDR3: TGTGCCAGCAGTTACGGCACAGGGGCGGGAGAGCAGTACTTC.